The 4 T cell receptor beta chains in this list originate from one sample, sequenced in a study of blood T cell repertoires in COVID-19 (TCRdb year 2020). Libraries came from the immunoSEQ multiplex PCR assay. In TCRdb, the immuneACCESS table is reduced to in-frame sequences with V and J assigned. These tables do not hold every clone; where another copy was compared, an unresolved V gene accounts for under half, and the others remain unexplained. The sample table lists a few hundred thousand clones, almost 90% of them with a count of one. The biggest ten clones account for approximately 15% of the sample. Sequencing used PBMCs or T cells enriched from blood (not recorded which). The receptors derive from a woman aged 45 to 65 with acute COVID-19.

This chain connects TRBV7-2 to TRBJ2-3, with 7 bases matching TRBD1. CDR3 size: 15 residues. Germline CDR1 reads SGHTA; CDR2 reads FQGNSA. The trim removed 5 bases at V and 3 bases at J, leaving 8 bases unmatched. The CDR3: CASSPLRGRTDTQYF. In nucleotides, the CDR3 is TGTGCCAGCAGCCCGCTTAGGGGGCGGACAGATACGCAGTATTTT.

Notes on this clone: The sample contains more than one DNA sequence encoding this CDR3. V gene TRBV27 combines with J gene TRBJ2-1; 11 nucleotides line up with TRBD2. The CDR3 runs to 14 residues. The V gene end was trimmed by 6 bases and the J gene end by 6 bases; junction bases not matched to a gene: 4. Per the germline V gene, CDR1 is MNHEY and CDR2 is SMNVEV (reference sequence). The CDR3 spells CASRSGLAVNEQFF. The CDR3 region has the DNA TGTGCCAGCAGGTCGGGACTAGCGGTCAATGAGCAGTTCTTC.

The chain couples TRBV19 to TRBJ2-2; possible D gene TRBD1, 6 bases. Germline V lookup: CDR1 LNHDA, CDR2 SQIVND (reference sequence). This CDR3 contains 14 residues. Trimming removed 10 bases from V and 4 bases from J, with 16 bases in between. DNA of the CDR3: TGTGCCACCTCACCACAGGGCCCCACCGGGGAGCTGTTTTTT. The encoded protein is CATSPQGPTGELFF.

CDR3 sequence: CASSLEASGRPNTGELFF. The DNA of the CDR3 is TGTGCCAGCAGCTTGGAGGCTAGCGGGAGGCCAAACACCGGGGAGCTGTTTTTT. V usage is TRBV7-2 and J usage is TRBJ2-2; 11 bases align to TRBD2. CDR3 length: 18 residues. V was clipped by 3 bases and J by 2 bases; unmatched bases: 8. Germline V gene lookup returns CDR1 SGHTA and CDR2 FQGNSA.